The 2 T cell receptor beta chains below were found in one sample sequenced in a study of T cell responses to AZD1222 COVID-19 vaccine. Clones were read by immunoSEQ multiplex PCR, and TCRdb kept only the in-frame ones, dropping some. The table has 95,000 to 120,000 clones, roughly 89% seen once. The sample was peripheral blood, taken on day 0 of MenACWY control vaccination. The source is an adult in good health.

The genes are TRBV6-1 and TRBJ1-6, with 8 bases fitting TRBD1. The CDR3 runs 14 residues. Trimming cost V 1 base and J 9 bases; bases outside gene matches: 2. Germline assignment: CDR1 MNHNS and CDR2 SASEGT. CDR3 in DNA: TGTGCCAGCAGTGAAGGACAGGGGCCTTCACCCCTCCACTTT. Amino acids: CASSEGQGPSPLHF.

Only a few counts were recorded for this clone. This sequence joins TRBV6-1 and TRBJ1-2; the D is unclear. This CDR3 region has 15 residues. Germline V CDR1 and CDR2: MNHNS, SASEGT. The V end lost 0 bases, the J end lost 5 bases, and 13 bases lay between the germline ends. For the CDR3, the DNA is TGTGCCAGCAGTGAAGCCATACACAGACTATATGGCTACACCTTC. Protein: CASSEAIHRLYGYTF.